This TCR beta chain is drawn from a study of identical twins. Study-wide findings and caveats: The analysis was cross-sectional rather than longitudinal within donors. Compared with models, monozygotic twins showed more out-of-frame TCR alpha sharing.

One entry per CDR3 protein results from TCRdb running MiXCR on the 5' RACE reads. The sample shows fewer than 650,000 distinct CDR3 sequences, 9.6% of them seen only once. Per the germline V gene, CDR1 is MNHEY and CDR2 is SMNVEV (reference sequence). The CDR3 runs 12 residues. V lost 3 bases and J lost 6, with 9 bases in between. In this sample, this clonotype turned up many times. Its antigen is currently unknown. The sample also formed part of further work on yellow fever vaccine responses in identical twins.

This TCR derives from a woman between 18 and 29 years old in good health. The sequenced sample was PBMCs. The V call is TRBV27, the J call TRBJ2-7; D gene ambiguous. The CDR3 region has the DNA TGTGCCAGCAGTTTCGCCTTACCCGAGCAGTACTTC. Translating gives CASSFALPEQYF.